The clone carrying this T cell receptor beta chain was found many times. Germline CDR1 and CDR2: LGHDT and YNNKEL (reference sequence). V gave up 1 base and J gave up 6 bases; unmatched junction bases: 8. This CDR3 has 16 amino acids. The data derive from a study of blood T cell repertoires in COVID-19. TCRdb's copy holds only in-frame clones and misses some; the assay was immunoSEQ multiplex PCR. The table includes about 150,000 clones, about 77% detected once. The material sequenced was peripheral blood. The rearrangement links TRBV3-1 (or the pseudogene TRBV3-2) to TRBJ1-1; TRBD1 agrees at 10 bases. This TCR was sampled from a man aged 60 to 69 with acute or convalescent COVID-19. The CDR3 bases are TGTGCCAGCAGCCAAGCCCGGACAGGGGGAAAGGCTGAAGCTTTCTTT. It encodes CASSQARTGGKAEAFF.